This T cell receptor (beta chain) is from a study of response to subunit inactivated influenza vaccine. Study-wide results and limits: Authors proposed each seasonal influenza vaccination draws in few new T cells.

From the RT-PCR reads, TCRdb called clonotypes with MiXCR, one entry per CDR3 protein. In the table there are more than 600,000 distinct CDR3 sequences, around 20% of which are singletons. CDR3 length equals 18 residues. Losses at the gene ends were 4 bases for V and 1 base for J; bases not matched to a gene: 16. CDR1 is SGHRS, CDR2 YFSETQ, per germline. Worth noting for this clonotype: The antigen remains undetermined.

V gene TRBV5-1 combines with J gene TRBJ2-7; 8 positions agree with TRBD1. The sequence was obtained from a man aged 50-60 years who received an inactivated influenza vaccine. The material sequenced was PBMCs from blood, taken about 5 days after vaccination. CDR3 nucleotides: TGCGCCAGCAGCGCCGTCGACAGGGGTTTTACCCATTCCTACGAGCAGTACTTC. Translated, it gives CASSAVDRGFTHSYEQYF.